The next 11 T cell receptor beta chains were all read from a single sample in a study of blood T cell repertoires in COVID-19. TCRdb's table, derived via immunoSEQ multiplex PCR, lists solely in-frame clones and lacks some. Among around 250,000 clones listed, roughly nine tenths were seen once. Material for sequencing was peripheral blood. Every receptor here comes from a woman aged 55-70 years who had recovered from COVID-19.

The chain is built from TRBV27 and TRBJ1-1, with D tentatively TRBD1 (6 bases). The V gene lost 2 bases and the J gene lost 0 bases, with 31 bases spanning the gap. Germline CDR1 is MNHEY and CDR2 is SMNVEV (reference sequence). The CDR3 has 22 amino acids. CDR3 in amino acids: CASSLISTRQGHEVGMNTEAFF. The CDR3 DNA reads TGTGCCAGCAGTTTAATTTCCACCAGGCAGGGGCACGAAGTAGGGATGAACACTGAAGCTTTCTTT.

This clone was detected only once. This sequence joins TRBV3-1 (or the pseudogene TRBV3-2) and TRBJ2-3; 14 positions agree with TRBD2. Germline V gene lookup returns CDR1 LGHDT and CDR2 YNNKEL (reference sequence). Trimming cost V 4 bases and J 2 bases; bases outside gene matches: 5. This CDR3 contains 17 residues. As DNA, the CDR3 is TGTGCCAGCAGCCCGGGACTAGCGGGGGTAAACACAGATACGCAGTATTTT. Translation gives CASSPGLAGVNTDTQYF.

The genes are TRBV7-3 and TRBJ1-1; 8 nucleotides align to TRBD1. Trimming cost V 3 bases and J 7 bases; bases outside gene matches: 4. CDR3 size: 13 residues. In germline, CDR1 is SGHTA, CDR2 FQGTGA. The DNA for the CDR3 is TGTGCCAGCAGCTTGACAGGGGAGGGTGAAGCTTTCTTT. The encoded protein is CASSLTGEGEAFF.

CDR3 nucleotides: TGTGCCAGCAGCTTCTATGGTTCAACCGGGGAGCTGTTTTTT. Its translation: CASSFYGSTGELFF. This chain links TRBV5-8 with TRBJ2-2, with D uncertain. The germline V gene has CDR1 SGHTS and CDR2 YDEGEE. Trimming took off 2 bases at V and 5 bases at J, with 10 bases between the two ends. CDR3 length equals 14 residues.

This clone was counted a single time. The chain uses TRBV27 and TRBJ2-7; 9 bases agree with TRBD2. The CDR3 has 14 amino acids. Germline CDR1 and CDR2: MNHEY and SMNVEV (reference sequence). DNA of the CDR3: TGTGCAGCGGGGGCTAGCGGGGACCCCTACGAGCAGTACTTC. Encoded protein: CAAGASGDPYEQYF.

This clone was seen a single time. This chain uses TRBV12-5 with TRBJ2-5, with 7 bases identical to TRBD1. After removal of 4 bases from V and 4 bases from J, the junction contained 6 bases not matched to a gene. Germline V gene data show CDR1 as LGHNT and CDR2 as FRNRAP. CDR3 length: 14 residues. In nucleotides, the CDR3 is TGTGCTAGTGGTTCGGGACAGATCGGAGAGACCCAGTACTTC. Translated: CASGSGQIGETQYF.

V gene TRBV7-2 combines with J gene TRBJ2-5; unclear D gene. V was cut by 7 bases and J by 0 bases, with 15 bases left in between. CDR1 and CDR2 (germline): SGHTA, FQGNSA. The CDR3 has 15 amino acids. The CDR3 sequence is CASKKLRIYQETQYF. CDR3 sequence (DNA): TGTGCCAGCAAAAAGTTGCGGATTTACCAAGAGACCCAGTACTTC. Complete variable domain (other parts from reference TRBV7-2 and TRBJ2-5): GAGVSQSPSNKVTEKGKDVELRCDPISGHTALYWYRQSLGQGLEFLIYFQGNSAPDKSGLPSDRFSAERTGGSVSTLTIQRTQQEDSAVYLCASKKLRIYQETQYFGPGTRLLVL.

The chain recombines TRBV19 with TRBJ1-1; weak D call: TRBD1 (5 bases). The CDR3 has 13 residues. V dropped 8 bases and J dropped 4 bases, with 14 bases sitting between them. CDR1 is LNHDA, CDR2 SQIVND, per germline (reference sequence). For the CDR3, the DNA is TGTGCCAGTGGGGGGTCAATGTTCACTGAAGCTTTCTTT. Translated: CASGGSMFTEAFF.

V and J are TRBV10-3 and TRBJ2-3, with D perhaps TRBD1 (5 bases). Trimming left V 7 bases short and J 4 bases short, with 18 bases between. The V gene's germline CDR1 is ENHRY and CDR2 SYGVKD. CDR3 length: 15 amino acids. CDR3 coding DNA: TGTGCCATCACCGGGCAGGGTGTTGACGCAGATACGCAGTATTTT. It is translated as CAITGQGVDADTQYF.

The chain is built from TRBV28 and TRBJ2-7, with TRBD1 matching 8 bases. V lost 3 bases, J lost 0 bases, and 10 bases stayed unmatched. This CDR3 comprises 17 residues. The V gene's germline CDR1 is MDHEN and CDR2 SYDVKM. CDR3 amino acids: CASSFPPWGQDSYEQYF. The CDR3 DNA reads TGTGCCAGCAGTTTTCCCCCCTGGGGACAGGACTCCTACGAGCAGTACTTC.

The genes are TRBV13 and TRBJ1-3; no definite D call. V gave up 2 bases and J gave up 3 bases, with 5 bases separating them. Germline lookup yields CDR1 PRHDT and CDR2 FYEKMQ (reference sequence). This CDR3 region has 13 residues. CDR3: CASSLRGGNTIYF. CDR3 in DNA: TGTGCCAGCAGCTTACGAGGTGGAAACACCATATATTTT. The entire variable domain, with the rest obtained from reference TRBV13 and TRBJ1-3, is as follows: AAGVIQSPRHLIKEKRETATLKCYPIPRHDTVYWYQQGPGQDPQFLISFYEKMQSDKGSIPDRFSAQQFSDYHSELNMSSLELGDSALYFCASSLRGGNTIYFGEGSWLTVV.